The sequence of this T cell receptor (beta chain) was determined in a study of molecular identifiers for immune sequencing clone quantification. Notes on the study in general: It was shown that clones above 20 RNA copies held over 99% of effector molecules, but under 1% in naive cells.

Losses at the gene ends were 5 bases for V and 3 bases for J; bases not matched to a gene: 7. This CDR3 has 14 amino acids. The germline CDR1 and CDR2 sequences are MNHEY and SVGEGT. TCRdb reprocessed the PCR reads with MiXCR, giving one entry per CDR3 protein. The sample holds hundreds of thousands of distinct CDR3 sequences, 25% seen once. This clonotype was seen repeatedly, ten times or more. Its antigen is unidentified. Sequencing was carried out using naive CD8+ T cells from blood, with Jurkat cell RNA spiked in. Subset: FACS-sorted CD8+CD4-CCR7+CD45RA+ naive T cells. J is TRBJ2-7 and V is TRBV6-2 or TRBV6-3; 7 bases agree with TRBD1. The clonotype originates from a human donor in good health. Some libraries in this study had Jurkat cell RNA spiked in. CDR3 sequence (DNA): TGTGCCAGCAGTCCACTGACAGGGAACTACGAGCAGTACTTC. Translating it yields CASSPLTGNYEQYF.